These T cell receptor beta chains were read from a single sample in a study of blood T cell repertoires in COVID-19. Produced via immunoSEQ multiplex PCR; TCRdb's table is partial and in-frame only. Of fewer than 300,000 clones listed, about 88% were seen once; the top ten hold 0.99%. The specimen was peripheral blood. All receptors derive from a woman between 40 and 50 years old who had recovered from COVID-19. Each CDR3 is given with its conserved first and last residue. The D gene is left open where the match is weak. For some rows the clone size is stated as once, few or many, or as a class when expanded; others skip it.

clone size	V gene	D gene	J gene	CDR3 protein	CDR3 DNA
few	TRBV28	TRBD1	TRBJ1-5	CASNRLTGGVRQPQHF	TGTGCCAGCAATCGCTTGACAGGGGGCGTTCGGCAGCCCCAGCATTTT
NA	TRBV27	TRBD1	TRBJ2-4	CASSLGDRGMDIQYF	TGTGCCAGCAGTTTGGGGGACAGGGGGATGGACATTCAGTACTTC
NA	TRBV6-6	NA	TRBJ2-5	CASSPLGAVRETQYF	TGTGCCAGCAGTCCCCTGGGGGCGGTGAGAGAGACCCAGTACTTC
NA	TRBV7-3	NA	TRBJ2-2	CASSPEGTFTGELFF	TGTGCCAGCAGCCCCGAGGGGACTTTCACCGGGGAGCTGTTTTTT
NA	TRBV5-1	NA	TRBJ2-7	CASSGRTPYEQYF	TGCGCCAGCAGCGGGAGGACCCCCTACGAGCAGTACTTC
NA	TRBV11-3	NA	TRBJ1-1	CASSLAAGRTEAFF	TGTGCCAGCAGCTTAGCCGCAGGGAGGACTGAAGCTTTCTTT
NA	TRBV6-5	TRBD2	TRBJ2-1	CASRMGLAYNEQFF	TGTGCCAGCAGGATGGGACTAGCGTACAATGAGCAGTTCTTC
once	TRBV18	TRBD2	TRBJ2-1	CASSPVALAGGYNEQFF	TGTGCCAGCTCCCCGGTTGCCCTAGCGGGAGGGTACAATGAGCAGTTCTTC
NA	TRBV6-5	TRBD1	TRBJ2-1	CASRPDRGAYNEQFF	TGTGCCAGCAGGCCAGACAGGGGGGCCTACAATGAGCAGTTCTTC
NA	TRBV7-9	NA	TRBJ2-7	CASSLGWGRGEFDEQYF	TGTGCCAGCAGCTTAGGATGGGGCAGGGGGGAATTCGACGAGCAGTACTTC
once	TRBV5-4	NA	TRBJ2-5	CASSFRETQYF	TGTGCCAGCAGCTTCCGGGAGACCCAGTACTTC